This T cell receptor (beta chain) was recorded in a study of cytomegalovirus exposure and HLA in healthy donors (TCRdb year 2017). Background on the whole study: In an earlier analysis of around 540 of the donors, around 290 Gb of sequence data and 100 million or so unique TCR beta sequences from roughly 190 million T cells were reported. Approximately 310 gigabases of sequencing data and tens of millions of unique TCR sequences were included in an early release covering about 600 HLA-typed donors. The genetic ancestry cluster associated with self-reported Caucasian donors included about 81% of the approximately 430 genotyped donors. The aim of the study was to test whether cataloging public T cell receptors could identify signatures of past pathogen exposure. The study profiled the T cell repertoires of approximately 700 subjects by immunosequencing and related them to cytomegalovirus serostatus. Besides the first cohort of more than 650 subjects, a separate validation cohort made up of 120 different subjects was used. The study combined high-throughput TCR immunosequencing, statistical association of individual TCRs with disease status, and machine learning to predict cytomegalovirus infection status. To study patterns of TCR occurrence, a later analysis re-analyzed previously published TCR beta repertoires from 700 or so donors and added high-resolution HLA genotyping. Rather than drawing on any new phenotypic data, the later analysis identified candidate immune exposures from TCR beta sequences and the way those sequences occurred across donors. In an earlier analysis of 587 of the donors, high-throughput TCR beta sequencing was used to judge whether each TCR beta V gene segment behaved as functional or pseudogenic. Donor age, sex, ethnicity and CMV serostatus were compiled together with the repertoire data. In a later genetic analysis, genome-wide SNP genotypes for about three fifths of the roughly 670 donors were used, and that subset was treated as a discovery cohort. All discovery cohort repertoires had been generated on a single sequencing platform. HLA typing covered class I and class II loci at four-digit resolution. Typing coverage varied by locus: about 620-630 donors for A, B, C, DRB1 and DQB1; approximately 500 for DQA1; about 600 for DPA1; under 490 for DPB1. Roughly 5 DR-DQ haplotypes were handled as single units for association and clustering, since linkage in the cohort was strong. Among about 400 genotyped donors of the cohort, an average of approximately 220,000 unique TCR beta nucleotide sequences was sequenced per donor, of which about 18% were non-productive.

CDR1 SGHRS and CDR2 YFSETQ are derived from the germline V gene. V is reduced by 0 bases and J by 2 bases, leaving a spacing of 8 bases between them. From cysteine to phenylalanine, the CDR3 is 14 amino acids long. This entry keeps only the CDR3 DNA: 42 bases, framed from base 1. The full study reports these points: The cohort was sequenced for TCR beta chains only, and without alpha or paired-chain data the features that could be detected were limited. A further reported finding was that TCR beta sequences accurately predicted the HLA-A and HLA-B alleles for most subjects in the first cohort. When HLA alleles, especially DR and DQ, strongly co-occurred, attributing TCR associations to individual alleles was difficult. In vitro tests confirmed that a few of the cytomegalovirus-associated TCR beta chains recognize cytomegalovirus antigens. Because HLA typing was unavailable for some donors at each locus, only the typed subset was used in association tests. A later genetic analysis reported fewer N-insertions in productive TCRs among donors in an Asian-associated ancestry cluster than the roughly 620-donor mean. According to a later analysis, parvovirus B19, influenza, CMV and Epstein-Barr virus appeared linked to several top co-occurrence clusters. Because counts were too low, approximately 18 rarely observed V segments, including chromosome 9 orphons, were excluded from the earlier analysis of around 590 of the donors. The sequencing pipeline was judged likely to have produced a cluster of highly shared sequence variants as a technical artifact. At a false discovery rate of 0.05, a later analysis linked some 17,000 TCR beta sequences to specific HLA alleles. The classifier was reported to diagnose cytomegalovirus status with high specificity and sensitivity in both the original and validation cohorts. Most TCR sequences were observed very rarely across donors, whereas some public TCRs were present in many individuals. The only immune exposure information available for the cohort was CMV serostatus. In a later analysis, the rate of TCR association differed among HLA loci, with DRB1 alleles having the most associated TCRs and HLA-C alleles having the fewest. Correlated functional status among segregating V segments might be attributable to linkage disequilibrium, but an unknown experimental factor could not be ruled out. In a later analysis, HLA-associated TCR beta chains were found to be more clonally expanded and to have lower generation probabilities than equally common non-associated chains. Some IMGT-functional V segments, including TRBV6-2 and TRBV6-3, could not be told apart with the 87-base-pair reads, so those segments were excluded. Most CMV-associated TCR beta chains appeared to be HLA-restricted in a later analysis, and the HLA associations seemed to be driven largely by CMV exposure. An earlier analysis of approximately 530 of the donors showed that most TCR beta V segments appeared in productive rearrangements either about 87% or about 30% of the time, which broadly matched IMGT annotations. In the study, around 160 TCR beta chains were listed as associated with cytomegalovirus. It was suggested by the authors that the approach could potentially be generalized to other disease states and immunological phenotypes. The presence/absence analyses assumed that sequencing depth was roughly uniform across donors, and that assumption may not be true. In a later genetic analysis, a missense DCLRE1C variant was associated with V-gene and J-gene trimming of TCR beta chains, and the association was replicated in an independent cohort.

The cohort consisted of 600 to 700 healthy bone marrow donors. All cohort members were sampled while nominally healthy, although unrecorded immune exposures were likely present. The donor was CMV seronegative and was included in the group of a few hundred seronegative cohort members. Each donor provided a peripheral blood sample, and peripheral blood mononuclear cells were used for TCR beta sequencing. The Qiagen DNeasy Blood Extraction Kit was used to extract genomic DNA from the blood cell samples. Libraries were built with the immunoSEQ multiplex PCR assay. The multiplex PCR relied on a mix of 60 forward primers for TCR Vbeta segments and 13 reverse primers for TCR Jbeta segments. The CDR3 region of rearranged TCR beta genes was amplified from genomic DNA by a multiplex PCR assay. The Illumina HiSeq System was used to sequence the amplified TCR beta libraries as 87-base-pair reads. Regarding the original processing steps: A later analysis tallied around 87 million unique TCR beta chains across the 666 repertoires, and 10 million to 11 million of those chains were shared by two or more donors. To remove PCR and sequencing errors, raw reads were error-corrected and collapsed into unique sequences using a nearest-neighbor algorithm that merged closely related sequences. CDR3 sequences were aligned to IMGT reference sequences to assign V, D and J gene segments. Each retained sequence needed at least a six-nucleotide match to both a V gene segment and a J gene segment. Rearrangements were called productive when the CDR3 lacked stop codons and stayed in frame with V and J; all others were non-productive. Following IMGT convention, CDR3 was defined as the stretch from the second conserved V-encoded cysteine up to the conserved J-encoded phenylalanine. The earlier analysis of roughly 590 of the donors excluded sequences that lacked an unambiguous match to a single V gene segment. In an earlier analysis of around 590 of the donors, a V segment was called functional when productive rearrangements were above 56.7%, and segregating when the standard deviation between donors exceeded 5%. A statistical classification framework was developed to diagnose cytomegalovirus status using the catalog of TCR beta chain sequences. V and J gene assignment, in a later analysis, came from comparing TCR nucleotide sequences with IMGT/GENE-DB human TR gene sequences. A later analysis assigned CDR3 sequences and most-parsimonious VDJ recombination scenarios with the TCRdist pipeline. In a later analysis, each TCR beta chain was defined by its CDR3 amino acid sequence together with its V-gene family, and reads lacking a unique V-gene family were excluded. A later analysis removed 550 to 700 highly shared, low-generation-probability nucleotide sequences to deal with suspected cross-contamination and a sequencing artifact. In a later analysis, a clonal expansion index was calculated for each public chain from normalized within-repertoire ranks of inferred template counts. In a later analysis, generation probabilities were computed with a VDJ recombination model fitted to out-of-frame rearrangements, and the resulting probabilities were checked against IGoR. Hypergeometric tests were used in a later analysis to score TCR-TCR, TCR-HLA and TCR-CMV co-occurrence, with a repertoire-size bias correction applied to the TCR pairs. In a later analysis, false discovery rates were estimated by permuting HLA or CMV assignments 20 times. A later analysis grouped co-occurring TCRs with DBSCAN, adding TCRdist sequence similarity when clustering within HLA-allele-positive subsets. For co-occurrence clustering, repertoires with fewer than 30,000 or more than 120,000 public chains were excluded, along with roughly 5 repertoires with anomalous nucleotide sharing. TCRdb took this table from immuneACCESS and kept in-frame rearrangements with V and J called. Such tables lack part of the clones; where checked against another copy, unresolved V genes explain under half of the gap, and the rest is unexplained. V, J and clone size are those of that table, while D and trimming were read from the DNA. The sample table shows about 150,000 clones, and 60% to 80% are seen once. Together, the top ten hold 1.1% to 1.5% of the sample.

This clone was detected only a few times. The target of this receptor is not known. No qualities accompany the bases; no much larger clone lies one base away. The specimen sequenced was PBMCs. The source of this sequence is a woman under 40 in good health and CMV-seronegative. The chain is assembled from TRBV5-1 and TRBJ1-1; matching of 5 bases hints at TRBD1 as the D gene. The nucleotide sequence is TGCGCCAGCAGCTTGGAAGGGGTAAACACTGAAGCTTTCTTT. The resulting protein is CASSLEGVNTEAFF.